The 10 T cell receptor beta chains below were found in one sample sequenced in a study of identifying expanded T cells in peripheral blood. Generated by immunoSEQ multiplex PCR, the TCRdb table keeps only in-frame clones and is missing some. Found here are about 110,000 clones, about 85% of them singletons; the top ten hold 8% to 9%. Sequencing used blood. These receptors all stem from a person aged 18 to 75 in good health.

This rearrangement joins TRBV5-1 to TRBJ1-2; 8 bases match TRBD1. This CDR3 spans 16 amino acids. V lost 4 bases, J lost 5 bases, and 13 bases stayed unmatched. In germline, CDR1 is SGHRS, CDR2 YFSETQ. CDR3 sequence: CASSPRQGASSYGYTF. The DNA for the CDR3 is TGCGCCAGCAGCCCAAGGCAGGGGGCCTCGAGTTATGGCTACACCTTC. The complete variable domain, with remaining parts taken from reference TRBV5-1 and TRBJ1-2, reads KAGVTQTPRYLIKTRGQQVTLSCSPISGHRSVSWYQQTPGQGLQFLFEYFSETQRNKGNFPGRFSGRQFSNSRSEMNVSTLELGDSALYLCASSPRQGASSYGYTFGSGTRLTVV.

This clone has a single count. This rearrangement joins TRBV7-8 to TRBJ2-7; D may be TRBD1 or TRBD2 (5 bases each). Trimming took off 7 bases at V and 6 bases at J, with 13 bases between the two ends. Germline V lookup: CDR1 SGHVS, CDR2 FQNEAQ. This CDR3 is 12 amino acids long. As DNA, the CDR3 is TGTGCCAGCACCCAGTGGGGGAGCGAGCAGTACTTC. This translates into CASTQWGSEQYF.

This clone appeared once. The gene calls are TRBV30 and TRBJ1-1; TRBD1 agrees at 8 bases. This CDR3 contains 14 residues. The V gene end was trimmed by 3 bases and the J gene end by 2 bases; junction bases not matched to a gene: 5. Germline CDR1 and CDR2: GTSNPN and SVGIG (reference sequence). The CDR3 nucleotides read TGTGCCTGGAGACAACAGGGGGGAAACACTGAAGCTTTCTTT. The encoded protein is CAWRQQGGNTEAFF.

V and J are TRBV9 and TRBJ1-3; D call uncertain. Germline V gene data show CDR1 as SGDLS and CDR2 as YYNGEE. This CDR3 has 14 amino acids. Trimming shortened V by 1 base and J by 4 bases, and 9 bases separated the two germline ends. CDR3 protein: CASSVTEAGNTIYF. CDR3 DNA sequence: TGTGCCAGCAGCGTAACAGAAGCGGGAAACACCATATATTTT.

This clone has a single count. The chain's CDR3 is CASSFPLGLAGVNTGELFF. DNA of the CDR3: TGTGCCAGCAGTTTTCCCCTGGGACTAGCGGGAGTCAACACCGGGGAGCTGTTTTTT. The V call is TRBV28, the J call TRBJ2-2; 14 bases align to TRBD2. The V segment lost 3 bases and the J segment 2 bases; nucleotides outside the gene matches: 8. Germline values: CDR1 MDHEN, CDR2 SYDVKM. The CDR3 is 19 residues long.

This clone was seen a handful of times. The chain employs TRBV19 and TRBJ2-5; TRBD2 matches 10 bases. V shed 8 bases and J 3 bases; nucleotides not matched to a gene: 3. The CDR3 has 13 amino acids. Per germline, CDR1 LNHDA and CDR2 SQIVND (reference sequence). CDR3 sequence: CASGLAEKETQYF. CDR3 DNA: TGTGCCAGTGGACTAGCGGAAAAAGAGACCCAGTACTTC.

The genes are TRBV19 and TRBJ1-1; D is possibly TRBD1 (6 bases). CDR1 and CDR2 from the germline V gene are LNHDA and SQIVND (reference sequence). This CDR3 region has 14 residues. The germline V and J ends were trimmed by 5 bases and 5 bases, with 15 bases remaining between them. CDR3 amino acids: CASSFRGGMTEAFF. The DNA for the CDR3 is TGTGCCAGTAGTTTCAGGGGAGGCATGACTGAAGCTTTCTTT.

This clone came up a few times. The sample holds other DNA sequences that translate to the same CDR3. V gene TRBV6-5 combines with J gene TRBJ1-2; 7 bases map to TRBD1. The CDR3 spans 13 residues. With 2 bases clipped from V and 7 bases from J, the junction kept 4 bases outside the gene matches. The germline gives CDR1 MNHEY, CDR2 SVGAGI. CDR3 region: CASSYGAGGGYTF. The CDR3 DNA is TGTGCCAGCAGTTACGGGGCAGGGGGTGGCTACACCTTC.

In its sample, this clone was seen a few times. The gene calls are TRBV7-6 and TRBJ2-1, with 9 bases that match TRBD2. The CDR3 spans 15 residues. J was trimmed by 2 bases and V by 3 bases; bases with no gene match: 2. Germline V gene sequence: CDR1 SGHVS, CDR2 FNYEAQ. CDR3 loop: CASSLASGAYNEQFF. As DNA, the CDR3 is TGTGCCAGCAGCTTGGCTAGCGGGGCCTACAATGAGCAGTTCTTC.

J is TRBJ2-3 and V is TRBV15, with 13 bases lining up with TRBD2. The CDR3 spans 16 residues. Germline loops: CDR1 LNHNV, CDR2 YYDKDF (reference sequence). The V gene end was trimmed by 1 base and the J gene end by 4 bases; junction bases not matched to a gene: 2. The DNA of the CDR3 is TGTGCCACCAGCAGAGTACTAGCGGGGGGGCCAGATACGCAGTATTTT. Translating gives CATSRVLAGGPDTQYF. The full variable domain, its missing parts supplied by reference TRBV15 and TRBJ2-3, is DAMVIQNPRYQVTQFGKPVTLSCSQTLNHNVMYWYQQKSSQAPKLLFHYYDKDFNNEADTPDNFQSRRPNTSFCFLDIRSPGLGDTAMYLCATSRVLAGGPDTQYFGPGTRLTVL.